The 26 T cell receptor beta chains reported below all come from one sample, sequenced in a study of spatial heterogeneity in lung cancer. Time point meaning: sample taken at primary tumor resection. From tumor, nontumor lung or frozen PBMC, whole RNA was taken unsorted for sequencing. TCRdb recomputed calls from the 5' RACE reads with MiXCR, one row per CDR3 protein. Among under 8,000 distinct CDR3 sequences, around 5% were seen once, and the ten largest hold approximately 8.1%. This specimen was normal lung tissue next to the tumor, taken at surgery. Receptors originate from a female donor with early-stage non-small cell lung cancer.

This clonotype was detected ten times or more. The library was designed around alpha chains, so this beta chain is a stray read whose abundance carries little weight. This rearrangement joins TRBV25-1 to TRBJ2-5, with no clear D. The CDR3 covers 10 residues. Trimming cost V 8 bases and J 1 base, with 2 bases left between them. The germline CDR1 and CDR2 sequences are MGHDK and SYGVNS. The DNA of the CDR3 is TGTGCCAGCGGCCAAGAGACCCAGTACTTC. This codes for CASGQETQYF.

This clonotype was detected ten times or more. This beta chain is a stray sequence in a library constructed for alpha chains; its clone size is not meaningful. The chain carries TRBV23-1 and TRBJ2-5; 9 bases are shared with TRBD2. TRBV23-1 is annotated as an ORF whose role is uncertain. V was clipped by 2 bases and J by 5 bases; unmatched bases: 18. The CDR3 contains 19 residues. CDR3 bases: TGCGCCAGCAGTCAACATCAAAGGAGGCTAGCGGGACACAGGGAGACCCAGTACTTC. Translated, it gives CASSQHQRRLAGHRETQYF.

Within the sample, this clonotype is medium-sized. A library made for alpha chains picked up this beta chain off target, so its size means little. V gene TRBV11-1 combines with J gene TRBJ2-2, with D perhaps matching TRBD1 (6 bases). This CDR3 has 15 amino acids. V was pared by 4 bases and J by 4 bases, with 13 bases between. Germline lookup yields CDR1 SGHAT and CDR2 FQDESV (reference sequence). The CDR3 DNA reads TGTGCCAGCAGCTCTAGTCCAGGGGCCACCGGGGAGCTGTTTTTT. This translates into CASSSSPGATGELFF.

This clonotype was seen repeatedly, ten times or more. This beta chain represents an off-target read in a library built for alpha chains; its size is of limited meaning. CDR3 sequence: CSASKGGGVSGANVLTF. Written as DNA, the CDR3 is TGCAGTGCTAGCAAAGGGGGCGGGGTTTCTGGGGCCAACGTCCTGACTTTC. The chain recombines TRBV20-1 with TRBJ2-6, with a possible D match to TRBD1 (7 bases). Germline CDR1 and CDR2: DFQATT and SNEGSKA (reference sequence). Trimming left V 3 bases short and J 1 base short, with 16 bases between. CDR3 length equals 17 residues.

This clonotype was recorded a few times. The library was prepared for alpha chains; this beta chain is a stray read, so its frequency means little. The gene calls are TRBV7-8 and TRBJ2-1; D perhaps matches TRBD2 (5 bases). There are 14 residues in the CDR3. The V end lost 7 bases, the J end lost 0 bases, and 10 bases lay between the germline ends. CDR1 SGHVS and CDR2 FQNEAQ come from the germline V gene. CDR3 in DNA: TGTGCCAGCACCTCCGGAGGCTCCTACAATGAGCAGTTCTTC. Encoded protein: CASTSGGSYNEQFF.

This clonotype was recorded at least ten times. This beta chain slipped into a library made for alpha chains as a stray read, so its size is not meaningful. The genes are TRBV29-1 and TRBJ2-1, with D tentatively TRBD1 (6 bases). CDR3 size: 13 residues. The V end lost 5 bases, the J end lost 4 bases, and 12 bases lay between the germline ends. Germline CDR1 is SQVTM and CDR2 is ANQGSEA. CDR3: CSVKGDIYNEQFF. The DNA for the CDR3 is TGCAGCGTTAAGGGGGACATATACAATGAGCAGTTCTTC.

This clonotype is deemed medium-sized (0.01 to 0.1%). This beta chain came through as a stray read in a library set up for alpha chains, and its size says little. The rearrangement links TRBV2 to TRBJ2-5, with TRBD2 identical over 8 bases. In germline, CDR1 is SNHLY, CDR2 FYNNEI. The CDR3 is 12 residues long. V lost 5 bases, J lost 6 bases, and 2 bases stayed unmatched. CDR3 region: CASSSGRKTQYF. DNA of the CDR3: TGTGCCAGCAGTAGCGGGAGAAAGACCCAGTACTTC.

By frequency in the sample, this clonotype is medium-sized. This beta chain is off target for a library built for alpha chains, so its abundance means little. The chain combines TRBV20-1 with TRBJ2-7, with TRBD1 matching over 11 bases. The CDR3 consists of 14 residues. Per the germline V gene, CDR1 is DFQATT and CDR2 is SNEGSKA (reference sequence). V shed 6 bases, J shed 5 bases, and the junction held 9 bases outside the gene matches. Written as DNA, the CDR3 is TGCAGTGCCCCCGGGACAGGGGGAAAGAACGAGCAGTACTTC. It codes for CSAPGTGGKNEQYF.

Within the sample, this clonotype is medium-sized. As an off-target read in a library built for alpha chains, this beta chain has a frequency of little significance. V is TRBV6-1 and J is TRBJ2-1, with 13 bases identical to TRBD2. The CDR3 has 15 amino acids. CDR1 is MNHNS, CDR2 SASEGT, per germline. V gave up 7 bases and J gave up 5 bases; unmatched junction bases: 5. CDR3 in DNA: TGTGCCAGCATGAGGGGGACTAGCGGGAACAATGAGCAGTTCTTC. It encodes CASMRGTSGNNEQFF.

About this clonotype itself: Just one base apart from a much larger clone, this may be a read error. Because the library targeted alpha chains, this beta chain is an off-target read whose size means little. The chain carries TRBV2 and TRBJ1-5; D call uncertain. CDR3 length: 14 amino acids. V was shortened by 6 bases and J by 4 bases, with 13 bases between the two germline ends. From germline, CDR1 is SNHLY and CDR2 FYNNEI. CDR3 nucleotides: TGTGCCAGCAGCGTCGAGAGGGAGAATCAGCCCCAGCATTTT. This sequence encodes CASSVERENQPQHF.

By sample share, this clonotype is medium-sized. Being off target in a library aimed at alpha chains, this beta chain has a size of little meaning. The V call is TRBV28, the J call TRBJ2-7, with unresolved D. V was cut by 6 bases and J by 1 base, with 4 bases left in between. The CDR3 contains 11 residues. Germline V CDR1 and CDR2: MDHEN, SYDVKM. CDR3 region: CASRGSYEQYF. The DNA of the CDR3 is TGTGCCAGCAGGGGTTCCTACGAGCAGTACTTC.

This clonotype rates as medium-sized (0.01 to 0.1%). This beta chain represents an off-target read in a library built for alpha chains; its size is of limited meaning. This chain joins TRBV29-1 and TRBJ2-7, with D perhaps TRBD2 (6 bases). The CDR3 has 15 residues. Germline V CDR1 and CDR2: SQVTM, ANQGSEA. V was trimmed by 5 bases and J by 0 bases, leaving 17 bases between them. The CDR3 DNA reads TGCAGCGTTTCTACTAGCCGAGGTCCCTCCTACGAGCAGTACTTC. Residues: CSVSTSRGPSYEQYF.

By sample fraction, this clonotype is medium-sized (0.01 to 0.1%). In a library made to pick up alpha chains, this beta chain is a stray read with a size that means little. The gene calls are TRBV29-1 and TRBJ2-1, with 7 bases that match TRBD2. After removal of 6 bases from V and 5 bases from J, the junction contained 4 bases not matched to a gene. From germline, CDR1 is SQVTM and CDR2 ANQGSEA. The CDR3 contains 12 residues. DNA of the CDR3: TGCAGCGTGGGAGGGCCCCACAATGAGCAGTTCTTC. Translation gives CSVGGPHNEQFF.

Within the sample, this clonotype is medium-sized. Found in a library prepared for alpha chains, this beta chain is an off-target read, and its abundance has little meaning. The CDR3, as DNA: TGTGCCAGCAACAATCCCCGACAGGGGGGCGGATTAGAGACCCAGTACTTC. It specifies CASNNPRQGGGLETQYF. The gene calls are TRBV7-9 and TRBJ2-5, with TRBD1 matching 9 bases. V was pared by 7 bases and J by 4 bases, with 16 bases of the junction left unmatched. CDR3 length equals 17 residues. Per the germline V gene, CDR1 is SEHNR and CDR2 is FQNEAQ (reference sequence).

This clonotype has a count of ten or more. Being off target in a library aimed at alpha chains, this beta chain has a size of little meaning. The V and J genes are TRBV28 and TRBJ2-3; 9 bases align to TRBD2. This CDR3 contains 17 residues. Germline V gives CDR1 MDHEN, CDR2 SYDVKM. V trimming: 0 bases; J trimming: 8 bases; junction bases outside the gene matches: 12. The CDR3 nucleotides read TGTGCCAGCAGTTTATGGGATCTCGCGGGAGGGCCCGGTACGCAGTATTTT. This codes for CASSLWDLAGGPGTQYF.

Details on this clonotype: This may come from a read error, since a much larger clone is one base off. As an off-target read in a library built for alpha chains, this beta chain has a frequency of little significance. The gene calls are TRBV5-1 and TRBJ2-3; D gene unclear. The CDR3 consists of 13 residues. Germline V gene data show CDR1 as SGHRS and CDR2 as YFSETQ. Trimming removed 4 bases from V and 1 base from J, with 7 bases in between. In nucleotides, the CDR3 is TGCGCCAGCAGCCTCCAGGGCACAGATACGCAGTATTTT. It codes for CASSLQGTDTQYF.

This clonotype was detected many times. Within a library made for alpha chains, this beta chain is off target, and its count is uninformative. This chain links TRBV24-1 with TRBJ2-1; 9 bases align to TRBD1. Germline V gene data show CDR1 as KGHDR and CDR2 as SFDVKD. CDR3 length: 13 residues. J was trimmed by 7 bases and V by 9 bases; bases with no gene match: 6. The CDR3 sequence is CATGGTGRNEQFF. In nucleotides, the CDR3 is TGTGCCACCGGAGGGACAGGGAGGAATGAGCAGTTCTTC.

By share of the sample, this clonotype is medium-sized. This beta chain slipped into a library made for alpha chains as a stray read, so its size is not meaningful. This chain links TRBV4-1 with TRBJ2-7, with 7 bases aligning to TRBD2. CDR3 size: 16 residues. V dropped 4 bases and J dropped 3; count of bases not matched to a gene: 12. Germline loops: CDR1 MGHRA, CDR2 YSYEKL. The CDR3 DNA follows: TGCGCCAGCAGCCGCCGACTAGCAAGTGAGGGCTACGAGCAGTACTTC. It encodes CASSRRLASEGYEQYF.

In its sample, this clonotype was seen a few times. This beta chain lies outside the target of a library built for alpha chains; its clone size means little. This chain links TRBV12-3 or TRBV12-4 with TRBJ1-2; D remains unclear. Trimming left V 5 bases short and J 0 bases short, with 7 bases between. CDR3 length: 13 residues. The CDR3 region is CASSNNPNYGYTF. CDR3 coding DNA: TGTGCCAGCAGTAATAACCCTAACTATGGCTACACCTTC.

In its sample, this clonotype was seen many times. The size of this beta chain means little, since it is a stray read in a library made for alpha chains. V is TRBV19 and J is TRBJ2-7; unclear D gene. CDR3 length: 14 amino acids. The ends were cut back, 3 bases at V and 5 bases at J, with 14 bases in the middle. Germline CDR1 is LNHDA and CDR2 is SQIVND (reference sequence). For the CDR3, the DNA is TGTGCCAGTAGTATCCGGAGAGCCACCGACGAGCAGTACTTC. It codes for CASSIRRATDEQYF.

The sample holds many counts of this clonotype. Since it is a stray read in a library aimed at alpha chains, this beta chain has a size that is not meaningful. The rearrangement joins TRBV20-1 to TRBJ2-7, with TRBD1 identical over 7 bases. The V gene's germline CDR1 is DFQATT and CDR2 SNEGSKA (reference sequence). The J segment lost 2 bases and the V segment lost 4 bases, leaving 8 bases of the junction unmatched. The CDR3 is made up of 14 amino acids. In nucleotides, the CDR3 is TGCAGTGCTAAGGAACAGGGGATCCCCTACGAGCAGTACTTC. Amino acid sequence: CSAKEQGIPYEQYF.

This clonotype is labeled medium-sized. This beta chain is a stray sequence in a library constructed for alpha chains; its clone size is not meaningful. V gene TRBV3-1 combines with J gene TRBJ2-1, with 7 bases lining up with TRBD2. V gave up 4 bases and J gave up 6 bases; unmatched junction bases: 9. Germline V gene lookup returns CDR1 LGHDT and CDR2 YNNKEL (reference sequence). This CDR3 is 15 amino acids long. The CDR3 bases are TGTGCCAGCAGCCTTAGCGGGCCCTCTACCAATGAGCAGTTCTTC. This encodes CASSLSGPSTNEQFF.

This clonotype has more than one count but fewer than ten. For a library built for alpha chains, this beta chain is a stray read; little rests on its size. The chain employs TRBV20-1 and TRBJ2-5; D tentatively fits TRBD1 or TRBD2 (5 bases each). V was clipped by 6 bases and J by 7 bases, with 12 bases between them. Germline-derived CDR1 and CDR2 are DFQATT and SNEGSKA (reference sequence). This CDR3 is built from 11 residues. The CDR3 sequence: CSAGTQRTQYF. The CDR3 coding sequence is TGCAGTGCGGGGACGCAGCGGACCCAGTACTTC.

As concerns this clonotype: In a library made to pick up alpha chains, this beta chain is a stray read with a size that means little. V usage is TRBV11-2 and J usage is TRBJ2-2; no firm D call. The CDR3 loop spans 14 amino acids. Trimming stripped 1 base from V and 9 bases from J, with 12 bases between. The germline V gene encodes CDR1 SGHAT and CDR2 FQNNGV. The CDR3 is CASSLGATRRELFF. The CDR3 DNA reads TGTGCCAGCAGCTTAGGGGCCACCCGACGGGAGCTGTTTTTT.

By share, this clonotype counts as medium-sized. Because this beta chain is a stray read in a library intended to capture alpha chains, its abundance should not be given much weight. J is TRBJ1-2 and V is TRBV25-1, with D perhaps matching TRBD1 (5 bases). This CDR3 has 15 residues. Germline CDR1 is MGHDK and CDR2 is SYGVNS. Deletions cut 5 bases from V and 2 bases from J, with 15 bases between. CDR3 nucleotides: TGTGCCAGCAGTAATACAGGAGTCCAAAACTATGGCTACACCTTC. This encodes CASSNTGVQNYGYTF.

This clonotype occurred many times. Within a library made for alpha chains, this beta chain is off target, and its count is uninformative. The chain is built from TRBV5-6 and TRBJ2-7; 9 positions agree with TRBD1. The CDR3 runs 14 residues. The germline CDR1 and CDR2 sequences are SGHDT and YYEEEE. V was pared by 3 bases and J by 7 bases, with 8 bases of the junction left unmatched. The DNA of the CDR3 is TGTGCCAGCAGCTATCGGGACAGGGAATGGGAGCAGTACTTC. It specifies CASSYRDREWEQYF.